This entry features one T cell receptor beta chain sequence. No antigen is known for it. This sample is drawn from a study of beta chain features in type 1 diabetes. Study-level information: In age, gender and cell yields, patients were similar to healthy donors. Study results and limitations: Patients' naive, central memory and regulatory TCRB repertoires appeared more alike than those of healthy donors.

The entirety of the isolated RNA underwent reverse transcription, so expressed TCRB transcripts were sequenced. Profiled with immunoSEQ multiplex PCR; TCRdb holds only in-frame clones, not every one. This sample has 860,000 or so clones, with about 17% found just once. Populations isolated by sorting all had purity greater than 95%. V dropped 3 bases and J dropped 1 base, with 9 bases sitting between them. There are 14 residues in the CDR3. Germline V gene data show CDR1 as KGHSH and CDR2 as LQKENI. V usage is TRBV18 and J usage is TRBJ1-1; unclear D gene. The receptor comes from a woman between 18 and 29 years old in good health. Sequenced material: naive CD4+ T cells from blood. The CDR3 DNA follows: TGTGCCAGCTCACCGGGCAGAACGAACACTGAAGCTTTCTTT. It encodes CASSPGRTNTEAFF.